This is a list of T cell receptor beta chains from one sample in a study of response to subunit inactivated influenza vaccine. TCRdb analysed the RT-PCR reads with MiXCR anew, one entry per CDR3 protein. The sample consists of 490,000 or so distinct CDR3 sequences, 6% to 9% of them appearing once. The sample in question was PBMCs from blood, obtained 23 months after vaccination. These receptors were collected from a man between 50 and 69 years old who received an inactivated influenza vaccine. Each CDR3 is given with its conserved first and last residue. Fields, in order: clone size, D gene, J gene, V gene, CDR3 protein, CDR3 DNA. D genes are given only for firm matches. Some rows have no size entry. The others give once, few or many, or a class for an expanded clone.

NA | NA | TRBJ2-7 | TRBV12-3/TRBV12-4 | CASSLAGLGAYEQYF | TGTGCCAGCAGTTTAGCGGGCTTAGGGGCTTACGAGCAGTACTTC
many | NA | TRBJ2-5 | TRBV20-1 | CSARDSGARNQETQYF | TGCAGTGCTAGAGACTCTGGGGCCAGAAACCAAGAGACCCAGTACTTC
few | NA | TRBJ2-4 | TRBV6-1 | CASSEDRGATKNIQYF | TGTGCCAGCAGTGAAGATCGGGGGGCGACCAAAAACATTCAGTACTTC
NA | TRBD1 | TRBJ2-1 | TRBV20-1 | CSASWDRGRNYNEQFF | TGCAGTGCTAGTTGGGACAGGGGGCGGAACTACAATGAGCAGTTCTTC
many | TRBD1 | TRBJ2-7 | TRBV7-2 | CASSFRPQTGGRYEQYF | TGTGCCAGCAGCTTCCGACCTCAGACAGGGGGCCGGTACGAGCAGTACTTC
NA | NA | TRBJ1-2 | TRBV15 | CATSRSGLPYGYTF | TGTGCCACCAGCAGATCGGGCTTACCGTATGGCTACACCTTC
many | NA | TRBJ2-7 | TRBV29-1 | CSVNLGSYEQYF | TGCAGCGTTAACCTGGGATCCTACGAGCAGTACTTC
few | TRBD1 | TRBJ2-1 | TRBV9 | CASSAWDSPYNEQFF | TGTGCCAGCAGCGCATGGGACAGCCCATACAATGAGCAGTTCTTC
many | NA | TRBJ2-1 | TRBV5-4 | CASRVGGMRDEQFF | TGTGCCAGCAGAGTTGGGGGGATGAGGGATGAGCAGTTCTTC
few | TRBD2 | TRBJ2-3 | TRBV7-9 | CASRISGADTQYF | TGTGCCAGCAGAATAAGCGGGGCAGATACGCAGTATTTT
many | TRBD1 | TRBJ1-5 | TRBV29-1 | CSPSSWGTGVQPQHF | TGCAGCCCTTCCTCGTGGGGGACAGGGGTACAGCCCCAGCATTTT
many | NA | TRBJ2-7 | TRBV5-1 | CASRPSRGDEEQYF | TGCGCCAGCAGACCCTCCAGGGGCGATGAGGAGCAGTACTTC
NA | NA | TRBJ2-7 | TRBV6-5 | CASSYGAGPSYEQYF | TGTGCCAGCAGTTACGGGGCAGGGCCGTCCTACGAGCAGTACTTC
NA | TRBD1 | TRBJ2-7 | TRBV9 | CASSVGAQGAYEQYF | TGTGCCAGCAGCGTAGGTGCACAGGGGGCATACGAGCAGTACTTC
NA | TRBD2 | TRBJ2-7 | TRBV18 | CASSPTNGEGEQYF | TGTGCCAGCTCACCAACCAACGGGGAGGGCGAGCAGTACTTC
few | TRBD2 | TRBJ2-1 | TRBV11-1 | CASSDAGGQFF | TGTGCCAGCAGCGACGCGGGAGGGCAGTTCTTC
few | TRBD1 | TRBJ1-2 | TRBV5-1 | CASSAAGGSYGYTF | TGCGCCAGCAGCGCAGCAGGGGGCAGCTATGGCTACACCTTC
few | TRBD2 | TRBJ2-7 | TRBV4-3 | CASSQGVRGGGSYEQYF | TGCGCCAGCAGCCAAGGGGTACGCGGGGGAGGCTCCTACGAGCAGTACTTC
few | NA | TRBJ1-1 | TRBV9 | CASSVGQLGTEAFF | TGTGCCAGCAGCGTAGGTCAGTTGGGAACTGAAGCTTTCTTT
NA | TRBD2 | TRBJ2-7 | TRBV7-8 | CASSLEGASGMGRQYF | TGTGCCAGCAGCTTAGAAGGGGCTAGCGGGATGGGCCGGCAGTACTTC
few | NA | TRBJ1-6 | TRBV15 | CATSRGDYNSPLHF | TGTGCCACCAGCAGAGGGGACTATAATTCACCCCTCCACTTT
many | NA | TRBJ2-7 | TRBV4-1 | CASSQPYGEQYF | TGCGCCAGCAGCCAGCCGTACGGGGAGCAGTACTTC
many | NA | TRBJ1-2 | TRBV6-5 | CASRSGRRTNYGYTF | TGTGCCAGCAGGTCGGGACGGAGAACCAACTATGGCTACACCTTC
NA | NA | TRBJ1-2 | TRBV20-1 | CSARDPGKDGYTF | TGCAGTGCTAGAGATCCAGGGAAAGATGGCTACACCTTC
many | NA | TRBJ1-1 | TRBV12-3/TRBV12-4 | CASSTGIGAFF | TGTGCCAGCAGTACAGGGATCGGAGCTTTCTTT
NA | NA | TRBJ2-7 | TRBV12-3/TRBV12-4 | CASRSLIGEQYF | TGTGCCAGCAGATCCCTCATAGGCGAGCAGTACTTC
many | NA | TRBJ1-2 | TRBV12-3/TRBV12-4 | CASRVNLDGYTF | TGTGCCAGCAGGGTTAACCTGGACGGCTACACCTTC
many | TRBD1 | TRBJ2-2 | TRBV12-3/TRBV12-4 | CASTLHSWDRVVGELFF | TGTGCCAGCACCCTCCACTCCTGGGACAGGGTGGTCGGGGAGCTGTTTTTT
few | NA | TRBJ2-5 | TRBV27 | CASRRSGRETQYF | TGTGCCAGCAGGAGATCCGGGCGAGAGACCCAGTACTTC
NA | TRBD2 | TRBJ2-1 | TRBV6-1 | CASRVFGLAGPNEQFF | TGTGCCAGCAGGGTTTTCGGACTAGCGGGACCAAATGAGCAGTTCTTC
NA | NA | TRBJ1-2 | TRBV7-9 | CASSLARDYGYTF | TGTGCCAGCAGCTTAGCCAGGGACTATGGCTACACCTTC
many | NA | TRBJ2-5 | TRBV20-1 | CSASEETQYF | TGCAGTGCATCGGAAGAGACCCAGTACTTC
few | TRBD1 | TRBJ1-6 | TRBV29-1 | CSASSGGNPPLHF | TGCAGCGCCTCATCAGGGGGGAATCCACCCCTCCACTTT
few | TRBD2 | TRBJ2-1 | TRBV18 | CASSPGLAGSNEQFF | TGTGCCAGCTCGCCAGGACTAGCGGGGAGCAATGAGCAGTTCTTC
many | TRBD1 | TRBJ2-2 | TRBV5-1 | CASSDPGQVHGELFF | TGCGCCAGCAGCGACCCCGGACAGGTTCACGGGGAGCTGTTTTTT
many | NA | TRBJ2-7 | TRBV7-2 | CASSLANRDQYF | TGTGCCAGCAGCTTAGCGAACAGGGACCAGTACTTC
many | TRBD1 | TRBJ1-5 | TRBV12-3/TRBV12-4 | CASSLGRGNQPQHF | TGTGCCAGCAGTTTAGGCAGGGGGAACCAGCCCCAGCATTTT
NA | NA | TRBJ2-3 | TRBV27 | CASSLIAGDTTDTQYF | TGTGCCAGCAGTTTAATTGCGGGGGACACCACAGATACGCAGTATTTT
NA | TRBD2 | TRBJ2-1 | TRBV4-2 | CASSQDQAGVSYNEQFF | TGTGCCAGCAGCCAAGATCAAGCGGGGGTCTCCTACAATGAGCAGTTCTTC
NA | NA | TRBJ2-5 | TRBV6-5 | CASSSREAELFQETQYF | TGTGCCAGCAGTTCAAGGGAGGCCGAGCTGTTCCAAGAGACCCAGTACTTC
NA | NA | TRBJ1-1 | TRBV3-1 | CASSQFGSSTEAFF | TGTGCCAGCAGCCAATTTGGATCTAGCACTGAAGCTTTCTTT
few | NA | TRBJ1-1 | TRBV7-9 | CASSLPPGSEAFF | TGTGCCAGCAGCTTACCCCCAGGGTCTGAAGCTTTCTTT
few | TRBD2 | TRBJ2-5 | TRBV6-2/TRBV6-3 | CAGRGAGSQETQYF | TGTGCCGGGCGGGGGGCAGGGAGCCAAGAGACCCAGTACTTC
few | NA | TRBJ1-2 | TRBV30 | CAWSVGGASNYGYTF | TGTGCCTGGAGTGTTGGGGGCGCGAGTAACTATGGCTACACCTTC
many | NA | TRBJ1-5 | TRBV9 | CASSVAPGANQPQHF | TGTGCCAGCAGCGTAGCTCCAGGAGCGAATCAGCCCCAGCATTTT
few | TRBD1 | TRBJ2-2 | TRBV6-1 | CASSLWDRDTGELFF | TGTGCCAGCAGCCTCTGGGACAGAGACACCGGGGAGCTGTTTTTT
few | NA | TRBJ2-3 | TRBV7-2 | CASSLAVLSDTQYF | TGTGCCAGCAGCTTAGCGGTCTTGTCAGATACGCAGTATTTT
many | TRBD2 | TRBJ2-1 | TRBV10-3 | CAISGSGTSGNQQFF | TGTGCCATCAGTGGTAGTGGGACTAGCGGTAATCAGCAGTTCTTC
NA | NA | TRBJ2-7 | TRBV20-1 | CSAHQLGSGEQYF | TGCAGTGCTCACCAACTAGGTTCGGGCGAGCAGTACTTC
NA | NA | TRBJ2-7 | TRBV28 | CASSSTRIPYEQYF | TGTGCCAGCAGTTCGACTCGAATTCCCTACGAGCAGTACTTC
many | TRBD2 | TRBJ2-7 | TRBV20-1 | CSARDSGRVGYEQYF | TGCAGTGCTAGAGATAGCGGGAGGGTTGGCTACGAGCAGTACTTC
few | TRBD2 | TRBJ2-3 | TRBV5-5 | CASSLASGRVGAQYF | TGTGCCAGCAGCTTGGCCAGCGGGAGGGTCGGGGCGCAGTATTTT
NA | TRBD2 | TRBJ2-3 | TRBV24-1 | CATSDFWEGDTQYF | TGTGCCACCAGTGATTTTTGGGAGGGAGATACGCAGTATTTT
NA | NA | TRBJ1-5 | TRBV27 | CASSLAARNQPQHF | TGTGCCAGCAGTTTAGCCGCTAGGAATCAGCCCCAGCATTTT
few | NA | TRBJ2-3 | TRBV18 | CASSPPVASTDTQYF | TGTGCCAGCTCACCACCGGTCGCTAGCACAGATACGCAGTATTTT
NA | NA | TRBJ1-1 | TRBV12-3/TRBV12-4 | CASSFVSTNTEAFF | TGTGCCAGCAGTTTCGTCAGTACGAACACTGAAGCTTTCTTT
few | TRBD1 | TRBJ1-4 | TRBV11-2 | CASSSHGTGREKLFF | TGTGCCAGCAGCTCCCATGGGACAGGGCGCGAAAAACTGTTTTTT
NA | NA | TRBJ2-7 | TRBV6-2/TRBV6-3 | CASSLLGLENYEQYF | TGTGCCAGCAGTTTGCTAGGGCTCGAGAACTACGAGCAGTACTTC
many | NA | TRBJ2-2 | TRBV15 | CATSRKGQGLNTGELFF | TGTGCCACCAGCAGAAAAGGGCAGGGGCTAAACACCGGGGAGCTGTTTTTT